This T cell receptor (beta chain) was retrieved from a study of OX40 agonist ivuxolimab in advanced cancers. Study conclusions and caveats: Some nonresponders also had low normalized T-cell clonal expansion. The mean number of expanded clones was higher in CD8+ T cells than in CD4+.

Samples of blood were obtained at baseline, on cycle 4 day 1, and on cycle 7 day 1. This CDR3 comprises 18 residues. Germline V lookup: CDR1 SEHNR, CDR2 FQNEAQ (reference sequence). With V trimmed by 8 bases and J by 5 bases, 19 bases remained unmatched. Measured with immunoSEQ multiplex PCR; TCRdb has only the in-frame clones, and not every one. The sample includes over 55,000 clones, roughly 84% of them seen just once. For this clone: Its antigen remains unidentified.

The origin of this receptor is an adult with an advanced solid tumor such as melanoma, head and neck, liver or kidney cancer. This chain joins TRBV7-9 and TRBJ2-1; 9 bases are a match to TRBD2. Specimen: CD4+ or CD8+ T cells sorted from blood, collected in a trial of the OX40 agonist ivuxolimab. As DNA, the CDR3 is TGTGCCAGCCACACTACGACCGGGGGGACTAGCAGTAACAATGAGCAGTTCTTC. Amino acids: CASHTTTGGTSSNNEQFF.